This TCR beta chain was found in a study of blood T cell repertoires in COVID-19. At the level of the study: Nucleic acid was either cDNA or gDNA, and it came from T cells, B-cell-depleted T cells, or PBMCs.

CDR1 is MNHNY, CDR2 SVGAGI, per germline (reference sequence). V lost 5 bases and J lost 1; bases outside the gene matches: 4. The CDR3 totals 15 residues. The repertoire was sequenced with immunoSEQ multiplex PCR; TCRdb's copy has only in-frame clones and lacks some. This sample has approximately 150,000 clones, with about four fifths found just once. The sequencing sample was made of peripheral blood. This sequence originates from a human donor in a cohort sampled during active COVID-19. The rearrangement joins TRBV6-6 to TRBJ2-3; 9 positions match TRBD2. CDR3 nucleotide sequence: TGTGCCAGCAGTCCCGCTAGCGGGGGCACAGATACGCAGTATTTT. Residues: CASSPASGGTDTQYF.